These 24 T cell receptor beta chains were all obtained from the same sample, sequenced in a study of a mutant IDH1 vaccine in newly diagnosed glioma. These receptors' antigens are unknown. Only in-frame clones appear in the TCRdb table, and some are missing; sequencing was by immunoSEQ multiplex PCR. The repertoire holds fewer than 85,000 clones, with around four fifths as singletons. Regarding time point: week 47, end of study. The study gave 300 ug of mutant IDH1 20-mer peptide per vaccine dose, with topical imiquimod. Sequenced here: PBMCs, sampled from a glioma patient whose treatment included an IDH1 peptide vaccine. The receptors were sampled from a man between 40 and 49 years old with glioma.

Written as DNA, the CDR3 is TGCAGCGTTGAAGGACGGGACTACGAGCAGTACTTC. This codes for CSVEGRDYEQYF. The chain couples TRBV29-1 to TRBJ2-7, with D perhaps TRBD2 (5 bases). V was trimmed by 1 base and J by 3 bases, leaving 7 bases between them. The CDR3 loop spans 12 amino acids. CDR1 SQVTM and CDR2 ANQGSEA come from the germline V gene.

A single count supports this clone. The CDR3 region has the DNA TGTGCCAGCAGTACCTATGGGGCAGGGGGCTACGAGCAGTACTTC. This sequence encodes CASSTYGAGGYEQYF. The chain employs TRBV6-6 and TRBJ2-7, with 7 bases that match TRBD1. The germline CDR1 and CDR2 sequences are MNHNY and SVGAGI (reference sequence). The CDR3 has 15 residues. Trimming at V came to 5 bases and at J to 3 bases, leaving 10 bases not matched to a gene.

The chain carries TRBV11-2 and TRBJ1-6, with D possibly TRBD1 on 6 matching bases. The germline V gene encodes CDR1 SGHAT and CDR2 FQNNGV. V shed 4 bases and J shed 8 bases, with 12 bases lying between them. CDR3 length: 14 residues. CDR3 bases: TGTGCCAGCAGCTACACAGGGATTTATTCACCCCTCCACTTT. It encodes CASSYTGIYSPLHF.

The rearrangement joins TRBV11-2 to TRBJ2-3; D tentatively reads TRBD1 or TRBD2 (6 bases each). The V end was cut by 5 bases, the J end by 3 bases, with 18 bases between. CDR3 length: 16 amino acids. Germline CDR1 reads SGHAT; CDR2 reads FQNNGV. The CDR3 nucleotides read TGTGCCAGCAGCCAGTTAGGCACAGGGAGGACAGATACGCAGTATTTT. Residues: CASSQLGTGRTDTQYF.

V and J are TRBV20-1 and TRBJ2-7, with no clear D. Looked up from germline, CDR1 is DFQATT and CDR2 is SNEGSKA (reference sequence). This CDR3 comprises 11 residues. Trimming left V 3 bases short and J 9 bases short, with 12 bases between. The CDR3 reads CSASRPTGQYF. CDR3 nucleotides: TGCAGTGCTAGTAGGCCAACGGGGCAGTACTTC.

V is TRBV15 and J is TRBJ2-7; 7 bases are shared with TRBD1. The CDR3 consists of 15 residues. Germline assignment: CDR1 LNHNV and CDR2 YYDKDF (reference sequence). After removal of 1 base from V and 3 bases from J, the junction contained 6 bases not matched to a gene. This CDR3 is CATSRVLGDSYEQYF. CDR3 DNA sequence: TGTGCCACCAGCAGAGTTTTGGGGGACAGCTACGAGCAGTACTTC.

The chain joins TRBV30 to TRBJ2-7; tentative D call: TRBD1 (6 bases). Trimming took 5 bases from V and 4 from J, leaving 9 bases between them. The CDR3 sequence is 11 residues long. In germline, CDR1 is GTSNPN, CDR2 SVGIG (reference sequence). The CDR3, as DNA: TGTGCCTGGGTCAGGGGTTACGAGCAGTACTTC. Translation: CAWVRGYEQYF.

The chain links TRBV7-2 to TRBJ1-4; unclear D gene. This CDR3 region has 18 residues. Germline-derived CDR1 and CDR2 are SGHTA and FQGNSA. V dropped 1 base and J dropped 3 bases, with 18 bases sitting between them. The CDR3: CASSLEYRSSGSNEKLFF. The CDR3 DNA sequence: TGTGCCAGCAGCTTAGAGTACCGGAGCTCGGGGTCTAATGAAAAACTGTTTTTT.

Only one count was recorded for this clone. The chain combines TRBV6-1 with TRBJ1-2; D ambiguous. This CDR3 region has 12 residues. Per germline, CDR1 MNHNS and CDR2 SASEGT. V was trimmed by 3 bases and J by 5 bases, leaving 7 bases between them. CDR3 protein: CASSEAGYGYTF. The CDR3 DNA reads as TGTGCCAGCAGTGAGGCGGGTTATGGCTACACCTTC.

The chain uses TRBV7-2 and TRBJ1-2, with a weak D call TRBD1 (5 bases). Trimming cost V 4 bases and J 8 bases, with 17 bases left between them. CDR1 is SGHTA and CDR2 is FQGNSA in the germline V gene. The CDR3 is 14 residues long. The CDR3 sequence: CASSSAQGLQGYTF. CDR3 sequence (DNA): TGTGCCAGCAGCTCCGCCCAGGGTCTTCAGGGCTACACCTTC.

This clone was found a few times. The rearrangement uses TRBV7-2 and TRBJ1-5; weak D call: TRBD1 (6 bases). This CDR3 is 14 amino acids long. The V gene's germline CDR1 is SGHTA and CDR2 FQGNSA. The V and J ends lost 7 bases and 1 base respectively, with 11 bases between them. This CDR3 reads CASTLGQSNQPQHF. The CDR3 bases are TGTGCCAGCACCCTAGGACAGAGCAATCAGCCCCAGCATTTT. Full variable domain (missing parts from reference TRBV7-2 and TRBJ1-5): GAGVSQSPSNKVTEKGKDVELRCDPISGHTALYWYRQSLGQGLEFLIYFQGNSAPDKSGLPSDRFSAERTGGSVSTLTIQRTQQEDSAVYLCASTLGQSNQPQHFGDGTRLSIL.

This chain links TRBV4-2 with TRBJ2-5, with 12 bases identical to TRBD2. Germline-derived CDR1 and CDR2 are LGHNA and YNFKEQ. V shed 1 base, J shed 2 bases, and the junction held 2 bases outside the gene matches. The CDR3 contains 16 residues. The CDR3 loop reads CASSQGLAGGQETQYF. The DNA for the CDR3 is TGTGCCAGCAGCCAAGGCCTAGCGGGGGGGCAAGAGACCCAGTACTTC.

The chain couples TRBV6-1 to TRBJ1-5; 8 nucleotides line up with TRBD1. The V segment lost 4 bases and the J segment 6 bases; nucleotides outside the gene matches: 5. The V gene's germline CDR1 is MNHNS and CDR2 SASEGT. The CDR3 consists of 14 residues. CDR3: CASSAAGGVQPQHF. The CDR3 nucleotides are TGTGCCAGCAGTGCAGCAGGGGGCGTTCAGCCCCAGCATTTT.

The chain joins TRBV5-4 to TRBJ2-5; TRBD2 matches 12 bases. Looked up from germline, CDR1 is SGHNT and CDR2 is YYREEE (reference sequence). V shed 4 bases and J 1 base; nucleotides not matched to a gene: 2. The CDR3 spans 15 residues. CDR3 sequence: CASSRTSGIQETQYF. The CDR3, as DNA: TGTGCCAGCAGCCGGACTAGCGGGATCCAAGAGACCCAGTACTTC. Variable domain in full (rest from reference TRBV5-4 and TRBJ2-5): ETGVTQSPTHLIKTRGQQVTLRCSSQSGHNTVSWYQQALGQGPQFIFQYYREEENGRGNFPPRFSGLQFPNYSSELNVNALELDDSALYLCASSRTSGIQETQYFGPGTRLLVL.

The chain links TRBV7-8 to TRBJ1-5, with 7 bases fitting TRBD1. Germline V gene data show CDR1 as SGHVS and CDR2 as FQNEAQ. V gave up 1 base and J gave up 1 base; unmatched junction bases: 1. The CDR3 spans 15 residues. Written as DNA, the CDR3 is TGTGCCAGCAGCTTAGAGGGGGCGAGCAATCAGCCCCAGCATTTT. It yields the protein CASSLEGASNQPQHF.

V usage is TRBV9 and J usage is TRBJ2-1; no clear D. The CDR3 has 14 amino acids. Germline CDR1 SGDLS, CDR2 YYNGEE. The germline V and J ends were trimmed by 0 bases and 3 bases, with 7 bases remaining between them. The CDR3 DNA reads TGTGCCAGCAGCGTAGCTGCGGTCTACAATGAGCAGTTCTTC. The encoded protein is CASSVAAVYNEQFF.

The chain combines TRBV5-1 with TRBJ1-1; D is uncertain. The germline gives CDR1 SGHRS, CDR2 YFSETQ. Trimming shortened V by 4 bases and J by 5 bases, and 12 bases separated the two germline ends. This CDR3 contains 13 residues. In DNA, the CDR3 is TGCGCCAGCAGCCTCGGGTGGAAAACTGAAGCTTTCTTT. It is translated as CASSLGWKTEAFF.

This clone was picked up one time. The chain has TRBV7-8 and TRBJ2-7; 10 nucleotides line up with TRBD2. The germline V gene has CDR1 SGHVS and CDR2 FQNEAQ. This CDR3 spans 15 amino acids. The V segment lost 0 bases and the J segment 3 bases; nucleotides outside the gene matches: 2. Here the CDR3 DNA reads TGTGCCAGCAGCTTAGCGAGGACTAGCGGCTACGAGCAGTACTTC. Translated, it gives CASSLARTSGYEQYF.

The chain couples TRBV19 to TRBJ2-2, with D perhaps TRBD2 (6 bases). Germline values: CDR1 LNHDA, CDR2 SQIVND (reference sequence). V shed 3 bases and J shed 14 bases, with 25 bases lying between them. CDR3 length equals 16 residues. CDR3 nucleotides: TGTGCCAGTAGTATTGGTAATGCTATACTGACCGGGAGACTGTTTTTT. This translates into CASSIGNAILTGRLFF.

The chain joins TRBV10-3 to TRBJ1-4, with D possibly TRBD1 on 5 matching bases. The V and J ends lost 4 bases and 8 bases respectively, with 14 bases between them. CDR1 ENHRY and CDR2 SYGVKD come from the germline V gene. The CDR3 runs to 14 residues. The CDR3 protein is CAISGTLGDEKLFF. In nucleotides, the CDR3 is TGTGCCATCAGTGGGACACTCGGGGACGAAAAACTGTTTTTT.

This chain links TRBV2 with TRBJ1-5; 12 positions match TRBD1. This CDR3 region has 18 residues. In germline, CDR1 is SNHLY, CDR2 FYNNEI. J lost 1 base, V lost 6 bases, and 10 bases had no gene match. In DNA, the CDR3 is TGTGCCAGCAGACCCGGGACAGGGGGCGCCGGCAGCAATCAGCCCCAGCATTTT. Amino acid sequence: CASRPGTGGAGSNQPQHF.

The V gene is TRBV30, the J gene TRBJ2-5, with a possible D match to TRBD2 (5 bases). With the DNA end fitting TRBJ2-7 better, the J assignment may be wrong. The germline V gene encodes CDR1 GTSNPN and CDR2 SVGIG (reference sequence). The CDR3 sequence is 14 residues long. The CDR3 reads CAWSVRGLRYEQYF. DNA of the CDR3: TGTGCCTGGAGTGTACGAGGGTTGAGGTACGAGCAGTACTTC.

The chain combines TRBV15 with TRBJ2-5; tentatively, D is TRBD2 (5 bases). There are 17 residues in the CDR3. Trimming removed 0 bases at V and 7 bases at J, with 21 bases between. Germline values: CDR1 LNHNV, CDR2 YYDKDF (reference sequence). The CDR3 here is CATSRESFSGRAGTQYF. In DNA, the CDR3 is TGTGCCACCAGCAGAGAGTCCTTTTCGGGAAGGGCCGGGACCCAGTACTTC.

The chain is built from TRBV28 and TRBJ2-2; 8 bases align to TRBD1. The CDR3 covers 15 residues. Germline values: CDR1 MDHEN, CDR2 SYDVKM. The J segment lost 1 base and the V segment lost 6 bases, leaving 4 bases of the junction unmatched. CDR3 amino acids: CASRPGTGNTGELFF. Written as DNA, the CDR3 is TGTGCCAGCAGACCCGGGACAGGGAACACCGGGGAGCTGTTTTTT.